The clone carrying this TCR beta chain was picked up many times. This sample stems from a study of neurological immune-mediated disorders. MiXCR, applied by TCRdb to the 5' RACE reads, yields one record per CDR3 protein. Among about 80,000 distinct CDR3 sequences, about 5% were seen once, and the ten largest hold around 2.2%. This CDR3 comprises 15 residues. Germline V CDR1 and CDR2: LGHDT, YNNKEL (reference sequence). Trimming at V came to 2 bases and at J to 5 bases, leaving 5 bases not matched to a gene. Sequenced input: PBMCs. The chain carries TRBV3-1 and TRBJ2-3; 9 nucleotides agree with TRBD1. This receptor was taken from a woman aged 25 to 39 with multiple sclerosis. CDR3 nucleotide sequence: TGTGCCAGCAGCCAATCGGGACAGGGTATAGATACGCAGTATTTT. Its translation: CASSQSGQGIDTQYF.